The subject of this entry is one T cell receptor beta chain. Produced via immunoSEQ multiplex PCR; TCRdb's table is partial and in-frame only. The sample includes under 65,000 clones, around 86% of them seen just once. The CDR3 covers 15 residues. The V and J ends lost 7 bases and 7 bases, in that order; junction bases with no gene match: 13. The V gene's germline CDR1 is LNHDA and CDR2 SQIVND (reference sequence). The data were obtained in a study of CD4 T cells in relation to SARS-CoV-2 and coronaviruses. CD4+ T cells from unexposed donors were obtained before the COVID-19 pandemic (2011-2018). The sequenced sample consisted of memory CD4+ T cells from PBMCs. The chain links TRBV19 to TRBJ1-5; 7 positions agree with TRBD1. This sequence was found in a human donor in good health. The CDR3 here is CASIIERGRNQPQHF. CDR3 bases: TGTGCCAGTATAATCGAGAGGGGGCGAAACCAGCCCCAGCATTTT.